These 9 T cell receptor beta chains were all obtained from the same sample, sequenced in a study of T cell responses to AZD1222 COVID-19 vaccine. The method was immunoSEQ multiplex PCR; TCRdb's version includes in-frame clones alone and lacks a portion of them. The sample includes some 150,000 clones, approximately 89% of them seen just once. The starting material was peripheral blood, obtained on day 0 of AZD1222 vaccination. The receptors derive from an adult in good health.

V usage is TRBV20-1 and J usage is TRBJ1-2; D is uncertain. CDR1 DFQATT and CDR2 SNEGSKA come from the germline V gene (reference sequence). The CDR3 extends over 9 amino acids. V gave up 3 bases and J gave up 13 bases, with 9 bases separating them. The CDR3 coding sequence is TGCAGTGCTAGTGTCTGGGGCACCTTC. It is translated as CSASVWGTF.

The chain carries TRBV6-5 and TRBJ2-7; D remains ambiguous. The CDR3 runs 12 residues. Germline loops: CDR1 MNHEY, CDR2 SVGAGI. Trimming cost V 7 bases and J 0 bases, with 7 bases left between them. CDR3 residues: CASNPSSYEQYF. CDR3 nucleotides: TGTGCCAGCAATCCTAGCTCCTACGAGCAGTACTTC.

The V call is TRBV4-1, the J call TRBJ2-7, with 7 bases lining up with TRBD1. V lost 1 base, J lost 5 bases, and 11 bases stayed unmatched. From germline, CDR1 is MGHRA and CDR2 YSYEKL. The CDR3 sequence is 16 residues long. CDR3 amino acids: CASSQVGTGENHEQYF. The CDR3 nucleotides are TGCGCCAGCAGCCAAGTGGGTACAGGGGAGAACCACGAGCAGTACTTC.

The chain has TRBV7-2 and TRBJ2-2; D may match TRBD1 or TRBD2 (5 bases each). Germline CDR1 reads SGHTA; CDR2 reads FQGNSA. The CDR3 spans 15 residues. With 9 bases removed from V and 1 base from J, the gap between germline ends came to 15 bases. Here the CDR3 DNA reads TGTGCCAGACCCGAAGGGGCGGGGAACACCGGGGAGCTGTTTTTT. Protein sequence: CARPEGAGNTGELFF.

The V gene is TRBV5-1, the J gene TRBJ1-1; D not certain. The CDR3 is 15 residues long. Trimming took off 1 base at V and 1 base at J, with 11 bases between the two ends. The germline gives CDR1 SGHRS, CDR2 YFSETQ. CDR3 in amino acids: CASSLSVVRNTEAFF. CDR3 nucleotides: TGCGCCAGCAGCTTGAGCGTGGTCAGGAACACTGAAGCTTTCTTT.

This clone was seen once. The chain is built from TRBV28 and TRBJ2-3; the D gene is possibly TRBD2 (5 bases). V lost 7 bases, J lost 3 bases, and 11 bases lay in between. CDR1 and CDR2 from the germline V gene are MDHEN and SYDVKM. The CDR3 has 13 residues. The CDR3 bases are TGTGCCAGCAATGTGGGCGGGACAGATACGCAGTATTTT. Its translation: CASNVGGTDTQYF.

The rearrangement joins TRBV19 to TRBJ2-7; 7 positions match TRBD1. Germline CDR1 reads LNHDA; CDR2 reads SQIVND (reference sequence). The CDR3 has 14 amino acids. The trim removed 3 bases at V and 3 bases at J, leaving 5 bases unmatched. The CDR3 DNA follows: TGTGCCAGTAGTATCGGGACAGAGAGCTACGAGCAGTACTTC. Its translation is CASSIGTESYEQYF.

In its sample, this clone was seen once. The gene calls are TRBV5-1 and TRBJ1-3; the D gene is possibly TRBD1 (5 bases). Trimming took 0 bases from V and 0 from J, leaving 7 bases between them. The CDR3 consists of 15 residues. Germline CDR1 reads SGHRS; CDR2 reads YFSETQ. The CDR3 DNA is TGCGCCAGCAGCTTGGGACAGCCCTCTGGAAACACCATATATTTT. Translation gives CASSLGQPSGNTIYF.

This clone was seen more than once but under ten times. The DNA for the CDR3 is TGTGCCAGCTCACCGGACAGGGTCGGGTCACCCCTCCACTTT. Its protein product is CASSPDRVGSPLHF. The rearrangement joins TRBV18 to TRBJ1-6; 8 positions match TRBD1. Germline-derived CDR1 and CDR2 are KGHSH and LQKENI. The J segment lost 10 bases and the V segment lost 3 bases, leaving 5 bases of the junction unmatched. CDR3 size: 14 residues.